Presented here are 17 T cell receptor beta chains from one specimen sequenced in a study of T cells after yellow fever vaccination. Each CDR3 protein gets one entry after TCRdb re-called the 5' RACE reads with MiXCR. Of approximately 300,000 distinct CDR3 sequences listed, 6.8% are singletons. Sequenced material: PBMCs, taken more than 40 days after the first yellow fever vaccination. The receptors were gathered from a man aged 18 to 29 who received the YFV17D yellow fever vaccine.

CDR3 sequence: CASSSQESNLSGANVLTF. DNA for the CDR3: TGCGCCAGCAGCTCTCAGGAATCAAACCTCTCTGGGGCCAACGTCCTGACTTTC. J is TRBJ2-6 and V is TRBV5-1; D is ambiguous. With 3 bases removed from V and 0 bases from J, the gap between germline ends came to 16 bases. CDR3 length equals 18 residues. The germline V gene has CDR1 SGHRS and CDR2 YFSETQ.

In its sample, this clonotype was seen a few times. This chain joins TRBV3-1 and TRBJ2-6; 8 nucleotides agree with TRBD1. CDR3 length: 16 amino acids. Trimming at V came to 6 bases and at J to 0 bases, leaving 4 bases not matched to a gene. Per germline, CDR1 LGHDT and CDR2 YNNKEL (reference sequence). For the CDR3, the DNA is TGTGCCAGCAGGACAGGGGCCCGCTCTGGGGCCAACGTCCTGACTTTC. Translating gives CASRTGARSGANVLTF.

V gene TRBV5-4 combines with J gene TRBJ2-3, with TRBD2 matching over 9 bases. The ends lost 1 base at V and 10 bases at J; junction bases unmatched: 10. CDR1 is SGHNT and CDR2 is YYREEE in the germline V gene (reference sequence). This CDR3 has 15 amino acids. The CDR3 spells CASSLYASGERSQYF. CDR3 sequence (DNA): TGTGCCAGCAGCTTGTATGCTAGCGGGGAACGTTCGCAGTATTTT.

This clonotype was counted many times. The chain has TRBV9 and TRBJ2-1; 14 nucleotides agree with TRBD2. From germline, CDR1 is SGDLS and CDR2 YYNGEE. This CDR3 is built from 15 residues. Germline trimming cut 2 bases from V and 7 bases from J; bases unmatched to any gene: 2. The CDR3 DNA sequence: TGTGCCAGCAGCGTGGGGACTAGCGGGGGAAATGAGCAGTTCTTC. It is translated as CASSVGTSGGNEQFF.

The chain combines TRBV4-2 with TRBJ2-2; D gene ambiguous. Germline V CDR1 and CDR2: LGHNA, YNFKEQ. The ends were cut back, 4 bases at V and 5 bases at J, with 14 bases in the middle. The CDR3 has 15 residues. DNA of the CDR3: TGTGCCAGCAGCCTGAATGCTGGTCCAACCGGGGAGCTGTTTTTT. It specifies CASSLNAGPTGELFF.

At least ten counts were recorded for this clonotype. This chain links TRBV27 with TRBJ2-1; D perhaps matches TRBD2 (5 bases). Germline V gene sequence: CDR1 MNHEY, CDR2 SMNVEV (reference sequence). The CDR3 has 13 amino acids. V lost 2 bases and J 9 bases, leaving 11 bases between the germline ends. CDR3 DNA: TGTGCCAGCAGTTTAGCCGGGAAGGGTGAGCAGTTCTTC. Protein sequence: CASSLAGKGEQFF.

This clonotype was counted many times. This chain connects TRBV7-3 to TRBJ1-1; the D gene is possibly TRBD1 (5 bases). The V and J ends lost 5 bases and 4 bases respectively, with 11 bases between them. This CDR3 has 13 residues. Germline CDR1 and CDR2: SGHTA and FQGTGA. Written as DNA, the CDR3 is TGTGCCAGCAGCCCCTTAGGGGCCACTGAAGCTTTCTTT. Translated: CASSPLGATEAFF.

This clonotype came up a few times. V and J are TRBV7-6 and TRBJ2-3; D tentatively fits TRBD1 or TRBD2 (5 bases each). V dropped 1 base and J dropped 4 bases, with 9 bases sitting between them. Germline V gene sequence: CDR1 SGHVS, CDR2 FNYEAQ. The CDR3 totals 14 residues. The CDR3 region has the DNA TGTGCCAGCAGCTTAGGGGGGACCCCAGATACGCAGTATTTT. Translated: CASSLGGTPDTQYF.

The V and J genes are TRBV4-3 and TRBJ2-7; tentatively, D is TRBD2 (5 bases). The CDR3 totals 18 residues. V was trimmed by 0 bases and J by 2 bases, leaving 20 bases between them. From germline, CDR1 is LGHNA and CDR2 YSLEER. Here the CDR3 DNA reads TGCGCCAGCAGCCAAGAGAATGGAGGCCTTACTACCACCTACGAGCAGTACTTC. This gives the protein CASSQENGGLTTTYEQYF.

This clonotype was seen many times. DNA of the CDR3: TGCAGTGCTCCTCGGACTAGCGGGGCGTTGGGGGAGACCCAGTACTTC. Translated, it gives CSAPRTSGALGETQYF. The J gene is TRBJ2-5, the V gene TRBV20-1; 12 bases match TRBD2. Trimming at V came to 5 bases and at J to 5 bases, leaving 12 bases not matched to a gene. CDR1 is DFQATT, CDR2 SNEGSKA, per germline (reference sequence). The CDR3 is made up of 16 amino acids.

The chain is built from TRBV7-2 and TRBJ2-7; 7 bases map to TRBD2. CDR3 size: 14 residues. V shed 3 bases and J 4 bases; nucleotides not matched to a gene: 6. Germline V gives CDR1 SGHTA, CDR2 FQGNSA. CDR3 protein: CASSLGGALYEQYF. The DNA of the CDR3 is TGTGCCAGCAGCTTGGGAGGGGCTCTGTACGAGCAGTACTTC.

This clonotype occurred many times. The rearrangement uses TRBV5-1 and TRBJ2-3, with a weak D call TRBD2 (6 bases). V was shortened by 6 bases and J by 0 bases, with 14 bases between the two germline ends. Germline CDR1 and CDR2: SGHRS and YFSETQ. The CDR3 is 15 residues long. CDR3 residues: CASTQRGSSTDTQYF. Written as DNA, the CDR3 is TGCGCCAGCACCCAACGGGGGTCTAGCACAGATACGCAGTATTTT.

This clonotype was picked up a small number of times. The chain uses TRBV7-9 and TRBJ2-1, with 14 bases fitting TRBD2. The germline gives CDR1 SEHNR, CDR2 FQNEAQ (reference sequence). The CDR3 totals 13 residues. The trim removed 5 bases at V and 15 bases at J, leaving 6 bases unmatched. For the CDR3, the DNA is TGTGCCAGCAGCCCGGGACTAGCGGGGGAACGGTTCTTC. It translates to CASSPGLAGERFF.

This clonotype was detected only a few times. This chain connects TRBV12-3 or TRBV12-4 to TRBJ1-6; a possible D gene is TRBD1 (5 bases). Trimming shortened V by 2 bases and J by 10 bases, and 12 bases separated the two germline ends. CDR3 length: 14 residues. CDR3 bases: TGTGCCAGCAGTTTACGGGGCAGTGACTCACCCCTCCACTTT. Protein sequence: CASSLRGSDSPLHF.

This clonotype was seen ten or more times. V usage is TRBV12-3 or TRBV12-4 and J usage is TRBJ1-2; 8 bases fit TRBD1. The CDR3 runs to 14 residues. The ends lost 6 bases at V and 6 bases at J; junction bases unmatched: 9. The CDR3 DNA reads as TGTGCCAGCAGCGAACCCCAGGGGGCTCATGGCTACACCTTC. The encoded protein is CASSEPQGAHGYTF.

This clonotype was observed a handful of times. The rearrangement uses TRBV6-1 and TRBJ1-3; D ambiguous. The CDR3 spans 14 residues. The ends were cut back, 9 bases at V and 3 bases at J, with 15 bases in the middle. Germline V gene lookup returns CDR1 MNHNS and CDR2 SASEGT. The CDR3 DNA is TGTGCCAGTTTTACACGCCAGGATGGAAACACCATATATTTT. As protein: CASFTRQDGNTIYF.

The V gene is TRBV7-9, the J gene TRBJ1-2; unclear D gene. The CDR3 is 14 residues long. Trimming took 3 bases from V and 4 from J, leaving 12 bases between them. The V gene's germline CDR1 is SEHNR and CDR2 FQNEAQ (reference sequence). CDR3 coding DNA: TGTGCCAGCAGCTTTGTATCTGGCGCCTATGGCTACACCTTC. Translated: CASSFVSGAYGYTF.